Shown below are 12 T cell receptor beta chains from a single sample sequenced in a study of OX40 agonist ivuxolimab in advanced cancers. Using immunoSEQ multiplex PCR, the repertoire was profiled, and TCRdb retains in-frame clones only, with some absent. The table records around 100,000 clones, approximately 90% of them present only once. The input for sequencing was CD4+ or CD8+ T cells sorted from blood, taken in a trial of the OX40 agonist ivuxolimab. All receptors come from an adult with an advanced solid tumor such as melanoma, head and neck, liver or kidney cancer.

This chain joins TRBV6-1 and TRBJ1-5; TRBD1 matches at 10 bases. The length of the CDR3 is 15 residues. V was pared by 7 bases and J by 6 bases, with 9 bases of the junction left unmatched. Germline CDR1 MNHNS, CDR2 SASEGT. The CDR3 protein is CASNQRQGAGQPQHF. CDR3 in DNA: TGTGCCAGCAACCAAAGACAGGGGGCAGGTCAGCCCCAGCATTTT.

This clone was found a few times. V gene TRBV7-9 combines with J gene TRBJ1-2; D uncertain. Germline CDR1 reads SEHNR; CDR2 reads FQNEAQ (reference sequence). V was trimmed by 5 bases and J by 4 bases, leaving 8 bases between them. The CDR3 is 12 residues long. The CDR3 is CASSPDGYGYTF. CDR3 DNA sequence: TGTGCCAGCAGCCCCGACGGCTATGGCTACACCTTC. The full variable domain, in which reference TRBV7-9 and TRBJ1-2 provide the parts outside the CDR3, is DTGVSQNPRHKITKRGQNVTFRCDPISEHNRLYWYRQTLGQGPEFLTYFQNEAQLEKSRLLSDRFSAERPKGSFSTLEIQRTEQGDSAMYLCASSPDGYGYTFGSGTRLTVV.

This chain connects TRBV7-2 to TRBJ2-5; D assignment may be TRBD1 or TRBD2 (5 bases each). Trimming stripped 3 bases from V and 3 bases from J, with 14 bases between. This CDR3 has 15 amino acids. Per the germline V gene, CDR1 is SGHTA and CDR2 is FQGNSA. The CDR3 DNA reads TGTGCCAGCAGCTTCAGAGCCGGGACCGAAGAGACCCAGTACTTC. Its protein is CASSFRAGTEETQYF. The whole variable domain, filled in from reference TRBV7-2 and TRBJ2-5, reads GAGVSQSPSNKVTEKGKDVELRCDPISGHTALYWYRQSLGQGLEFLIYFQGNSAPDKSGLPSDRFSAERTGGSVSTLTIQRTQQEDSAVYLCASSFRAGTEETQYFGPGTRLLVL.

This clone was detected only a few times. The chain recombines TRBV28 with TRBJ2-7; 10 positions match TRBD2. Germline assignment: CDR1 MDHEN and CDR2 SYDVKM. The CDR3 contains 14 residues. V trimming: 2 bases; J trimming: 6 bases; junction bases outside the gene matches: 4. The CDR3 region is CASSLGLAGVEQYF. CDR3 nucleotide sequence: TGTGCCAGCAGTTTAGGGCTAGCGGGAGTCGAGCAGTACTTC. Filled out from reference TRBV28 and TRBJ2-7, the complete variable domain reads DVKVTQSSRYLVKRTGEKVFLECVQDMDHENMFWYRQDPGLGLRLIYFSYDVKMKEKGDIPEGYSVSREKKERFSLILESASTNQTSMYLCASSLGLAGVEQYFGPGTRLTVT.

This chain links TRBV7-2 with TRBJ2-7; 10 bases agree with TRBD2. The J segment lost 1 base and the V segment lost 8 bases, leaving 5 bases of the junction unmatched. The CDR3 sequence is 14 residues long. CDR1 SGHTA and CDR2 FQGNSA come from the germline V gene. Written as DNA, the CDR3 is TGTGCCAGCTCTTGGACTAGCGGTTCCTACGAGCAGTACTTC. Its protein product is CASSWTSGSYEQYF.

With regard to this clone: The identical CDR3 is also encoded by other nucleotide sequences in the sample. The CDR3 DNA is TGTGCCAGCAGCGTAGGAGGAGAGACCCAGTACTTC. Translation: CASSVGGETQYF. J is TRBJ2-5 and V is TRBV9; D call uncertain. Germline assignment: CDR1 SGDLS and CDR2 YYNGEE. The CDR3 length is 12 residues. Trimming took 0 bases from V and 4 from J, leaving 4 bases between them.

The CDR3 sequence: CASTLLAGGTDTQYF. CDR3 DNA: TGTGCCAGCACCCTCCTAGCGGGAGGCACAGATACGCAGTATTTT. The V call is TRBV9, the J call TRBJ2-3; 10 positions agree with TRBD2. Per germline, CDR1 SGDLS and CDR2 YYNGEE. The length of the CDR3 is 15 residues. The V and J ends lost 6 bases and 1 base, in that order; junction bases with no gene match: 5.

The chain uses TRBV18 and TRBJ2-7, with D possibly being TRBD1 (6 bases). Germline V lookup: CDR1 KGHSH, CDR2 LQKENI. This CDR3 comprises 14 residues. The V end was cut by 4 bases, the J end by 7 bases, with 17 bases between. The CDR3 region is CASSLRQDQREQYF. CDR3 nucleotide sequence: TGTGCCAGCTCACTACGACAGGACCAGAGGGAGCAGTACTTC.

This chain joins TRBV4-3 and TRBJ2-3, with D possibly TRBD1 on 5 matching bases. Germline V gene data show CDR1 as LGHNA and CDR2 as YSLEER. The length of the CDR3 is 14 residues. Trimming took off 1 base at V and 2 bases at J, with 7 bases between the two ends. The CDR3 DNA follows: TGCGCCAGCAGCCAAGTGGGGCACACAGATACGCAGTATTTT. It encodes CASSQVGHTDTQYF.

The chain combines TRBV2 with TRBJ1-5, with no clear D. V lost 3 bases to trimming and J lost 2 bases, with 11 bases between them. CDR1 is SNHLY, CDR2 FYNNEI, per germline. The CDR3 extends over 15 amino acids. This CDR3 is CASSEVAGGNQPQHF. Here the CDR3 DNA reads TGTGCCAGCAGTGAGGTAGCAGGAGGCAATCAGCCCCAGCATTTT.

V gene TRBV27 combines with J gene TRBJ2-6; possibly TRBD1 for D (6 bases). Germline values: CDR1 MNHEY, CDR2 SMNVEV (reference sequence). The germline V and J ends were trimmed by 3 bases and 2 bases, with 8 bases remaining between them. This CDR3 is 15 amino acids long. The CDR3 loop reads CASSLQGTGANVLTF. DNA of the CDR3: TGTGCCAGCAGTTTGCAGGGGACTGGGGCCAACGTCCTGACTTTC.

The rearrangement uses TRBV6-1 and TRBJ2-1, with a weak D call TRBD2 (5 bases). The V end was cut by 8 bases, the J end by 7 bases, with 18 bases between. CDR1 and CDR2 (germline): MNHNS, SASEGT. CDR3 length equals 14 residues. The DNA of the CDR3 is TGTGCCAGCGCCACGGGTTTGGGCGGGAATGAGCAGTTCTTC. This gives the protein CASATGLGGNEQFF.